This TCR beta chain emerged from a study of T cell repertoires in cytomegalovirus infection. For the study at large: Public TCR beta signatures marked donors with CMV infection and the matching HLA.

This clonotype was seen more than once but under ten times. No antigen is known for it. Study-level results: It was HLA-C-restricted CMV-specific TCR beta clonotypes that dominated the response ex vivo. CMV carriers having the relevant HLA were flagged by cumulative public TCR beta family frequency.

One entry per CDR3 protein results from TCRdb running MiXCR on the reads. The table has about 490,000 distinct CDR3 sequences, around 11% seen once. The CDR3 totals 16 residues. Trimming removed 3 bases at V and 0 bases at J, with 15 bases between. CDR1 is SGDLS, CDR2 YYNGEE, per germline. The material sequenced was PBMCs. This clonotype was obtained from a human donor in good health (CMV status not recorded). Some clones in this sample may be carry-over from other donors' samples. The chain employs TRBV9 and TRBJ1-1; TRBD1 might be the D (5 bases). CDR3 amino acids: CASSEPGGIMNTEAFF. CDR3 coding DNA: TGTGCCAGCAGCGAGCCCGGGGGGATTATGAACACTGAAGCTTTCTTT.